This T cell receptor beta chain was recorded in a study of blood T cell repertoires in COVID-19. Study-wide context: Samples came from the United States, Italy and Spain, spanning acute and convalescent COVID-19. Sample material is recorded as cDNA or gDNA derived from T cells, B-cell-depleted T cells, or PBMCs.

Trimming stripped 0 bases from V and 3 bases from J, with 10 bases between. CDR1 is SGDLS and CDR2 is YYNGEE in the germline V gene. This CDR3 spans 14 amino acids. TCRdb's copy holds only in-frame clones and misses some; the assay was immunoSEQ multiplex PCR. The data show tens of thousands of clones, nearly 90% seen once. The rearrangement joins TRBV9 to TRBJ2-7; no clear D. This sequence originates from a man aged 50 to 59 with acute or convalescent COVID-19. What was sequenced was peripheral blood. CDR3 DNA: TGTGCCAGCAGCGTAGCACCAGAGGACTACGAGCAGTACTTC. Residues: CASSVAPEDYEQYF.